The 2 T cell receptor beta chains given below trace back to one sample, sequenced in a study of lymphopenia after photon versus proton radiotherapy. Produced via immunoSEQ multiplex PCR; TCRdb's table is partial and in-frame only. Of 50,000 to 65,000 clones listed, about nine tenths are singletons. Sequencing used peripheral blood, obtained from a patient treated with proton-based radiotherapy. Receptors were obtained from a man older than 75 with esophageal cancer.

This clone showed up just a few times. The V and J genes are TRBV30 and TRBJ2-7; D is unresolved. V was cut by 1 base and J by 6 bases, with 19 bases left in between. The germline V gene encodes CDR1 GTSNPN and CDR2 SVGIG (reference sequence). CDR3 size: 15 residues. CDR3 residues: CAWSAGSVGFSEQYF. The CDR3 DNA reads TGTGCCTGGAGTGCTGGCAGTGTGGGGTTCTCCGAGCAGTACTTC.

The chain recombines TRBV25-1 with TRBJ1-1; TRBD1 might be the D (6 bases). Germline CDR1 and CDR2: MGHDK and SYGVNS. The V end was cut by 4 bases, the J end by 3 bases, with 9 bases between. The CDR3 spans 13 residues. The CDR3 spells CASSGGQDTEAFF. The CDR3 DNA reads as TGTGCCAGCAGTGGGGGGCAAGACACTGAAGCTTTCTTT. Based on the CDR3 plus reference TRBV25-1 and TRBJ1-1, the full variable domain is EADIYQTPRYLVIGTGKKITLECSQTMGHDKMYWYQQDPGMELHLIHYSYGVNSTEKGDLSSESTVSRIRTEHFPLTLESARPSHTSQYLCASSGGQDTEAFFGQGTRLTVV.